These 32 T cell receptor beta chains share one sample of origin, sequenced in a study of shared clonotypes between healthy human individuals. Profiling relied on immunoSEQ multiplex PCR, and the TCRdb table lists in-frame clones only, not all of them. Among about 510,000 clones listed, over 60% were seen once. Sequencing was carried out using PBMCs. All receptors come from a woman aged 40 to 49 in good health. Some clones in this sample may be carry-over from other donors' samples.

The CDR3 protein is CASSAAGGSTEAFF. CDR3 DNA: TGTGCCAGCAGCGCAGCTGGGGGTAGCACTGAAGCTTTCTTT. V and J are TRBV7-6 and TRBJ1-1, with D tentatively TRBD1 (5 bases). Germline CDR1 SGHVS, CDR2 FNYEAQ. The CDR3 is 14 amino acids. Trimming took 5 bases from V and 4 from J, leaving 14 bases between them.

The chain is built from TRBV7-5 and TRBJ1-4; TRBD1, the table's D call, was not compared with the DNA. TRBV7-5 is a known pseudogene. The CDR3 length is 16 residues. CDR3 bases: TGTGCCAGAAGCTTACGTAGTCAGGGCCCTAATGAAAAACTGTTTTTT. It codes for CARSLRSQGPNEKLFF.

This clone was observed a few times. The chain employs TRBV7-8 and TRBJ2-4; 16 bases are shared with TRBD2. V lost 4 bases, J lost 2 bases, and 11 bases stayed unmatched. This CDR3 contains 20 residues. Germline values: CDR1 SGHVS, CDR2 FQNEAQ. The CDR3 DNA reads as TGTGCCAGCAGCTCTCCGGGACTAGCGGGAGGGCCAAGGTCCAAAAACATTCAGTACTTC. Its protein product is CASSSPGLAGGPRSKNIQYF. The variable domain in full, completed from reference TRBV7-8 and TRBJ2-4, reads GAGVSQSPRYKVAKRGQDVALRCDPISGHVSLFWYQQALGQGPEFLTYFQNEAQLDKSGLPSDRFFAERPEGSVSTLKIQRTQQEDSAVYLCASSSPGLAGGPRSKNIQYFGAGTRLSVL.

The J gene is TRBJ2-3, the V gene TRBV6-1, with D perhaps TRBD2 (5 bases). CDR3 size: 17 residues. Per the germline V gene, CDR1 is MNHNS and CDR2 is SASEGT. V lost 1 base and J lost 7, with 21 bases in between. The CDR3 DNA sequence: TGTGCCAGCAGTGAAGGGAGGTCAGCCCCTAAATTTTATACGCAGTATTTT. It yields the protein CASSEGRSAPKFYTQYF.

The chain recombines TRBV28 with TRBJ1-2; D is uncertain. CDR3 length equals 14 residues. The V gene lost 5 bases and the J gene lost 6 bases, with 16 bases spanning the gap. The germline CDR1 and CDR2 sequences are MDHEN and SYDVKM. The CDR3 DNA reads as TGTGCCAGCAGTACCCTGGGCACGGCAGATGGCTACACCTTC. Its translation is CASSTLGTADGYTF.

The V gene is TRBV28, the J gene TRBJ2-1; 9 nucleotides align to TRBD2. Looked up from germline, CDR1 is MDHEN and CDR2 is SYDVKM. Losses at the gene ends were 10 bases for V and 0 bases for J; bases not matched to a gene: 4. CDR3 length equals 14 residues. In DNA form, the CDR3 reads TGTGCCACCCTTAGCGGGAGCTCCTACAATGAGCAGTTCTTC. Residues: CATLSGSSYNEQFF. The entire variable domain, with the rest obtained from reference TRBV28 and TRBJ2-1, is as follows: DVKVTQSSRYLVKRTGEKVFLECVQDMDHENMFWYRQDPGLGLRLIYFSYDVKMKEKGDIPEGYSVSREKKERFSLILESASTNQTSMYLCATLSGSSYNEQFFGPGTRLTVL.

The chain carries TRBV7-2 and TRBJ1-2; D gene uncertain. V lost 6 bases to trimming and J lost 7 bases, with 12 bases between them. The CDR3 length is 12 residues. The germline gives CDR1 SGHTA, CDR2 FQGNSA. DNA for the CDR3: TGTGCCAGCAGAACTATGGAGCCTGGCTACACCTTC. Residues: CASRTMEPGYTF.

The rearrangement links TRBV2 to TRBJ2-1; 8 bases are a match to TRBD1. The junction had 5 bases not matched to a gene; V was cut back by 6 bases and J by 7 bases. The CDR3 is made up of 13 amino acids. The germline CDR1 and CDR2 sequences are SNHLY and FYNNEI. The CDR3 spells CASRQGVNNEQFF. CDR3 coding DNA: TGTGCCAGCAGACAGGGGGTCAATAATGAGCAGTTCTTC.

This rearrangement joins TRBV20-1 to TRBJ2-5; D gene uncertain. The CDR3 totals 11 residues. Trimming took off 4 bases at V and 5 bases at J, with 8 bases between the two ends. CDR1 is DFQATT and CDR2 is SNEGSKA in the germline V gene (reference sequence). The CDR3 DNA is TGCAGTGCTACTCAACGGGAGACCCAGTACTTC. This encodes CSATQRETQYF.

The rearrangement uses TRBV29-1 and TRBJ2-6, with 9 bases fitting TRBD1. With 5 bases clipped from V and 0 bases from J, the junction kept 8 bases outside the gene matches. Looked up from germline, CDR1 is SQVTM and CDR2 is ANQGSEA. The CDR3 is made up of 17 amino acids. The chain's CDR3 is CSVSGDRASSGANVLTF. The CDR3 region has the DNA TGCAGCGTTTCAGGGGACAGGGCCAGCTCTGGGGCCAACGTCCTGACTTTC.

V and J are TRBV2 and TRBJ2-1; D is ambiguous. The CDR3 extends over 10 amino acids. CDR1 and CDR2 from the germline V gene are SNHLY and FYNNEI. Trimming stripped 6 bases from V and 8 bases from J, with 5 bases between. The CDR3 sequence is CASRSYEQFF. The CDR3 DNA is TGTGCCAGCAGATCTTATGAGCAGTTCTTC.

The chain links TRBV7-7 to TRBJ2-5; D unclear. Looked up from germline, CDR1 is SSHAT and CDR2 is FNYEAQ (reference sequence). The CDR3 consists of 14 residues. V was shortened by 4 bases and J by 1 base, with 10 bases between the two germline ends. The CDR3 loop reads CASSSSFSQETQYF. The CDR3 DNA sequence: TGTGCCAGCAGCTCATCTTTCTCCCAAGAGACCCAGTACTTC. Drawing the rest from reference TRBV7-7 and TRBJ2-5, the complete variable domain is GAGVSQSPRYKVTKRGQDVTLRCDPISSHATLYWYQQALGQGPEFLTYFNYEAQPDKSGLPSDRFSAERPEGSISTLTIQRTEQRDSAMYRCASSSSFSQETQYFGPGTRLLVL.

This chain connects TRBV15 to TRBJ1-5; TRBD1 is a possible D gene (6 bases). The CDR3 totals 15 residues. The V and J ends lost 3 bases and 0 bases respectively, with 9 bases between them. Per the germline V gene, CDR1 is LNHNV and CDR2 is YYDKDF (reference sequence). The CDR3 DNA reads TGTGCCACCAGCAGGGACAGACTTAGCAATCAGCCCCAGCATTTT. Its translation: CATSRDRLSNQPQHF.

The V and J genes are TRBV5-1 and TRBJ2-1, with a weak D call TRBD1 (6 bases). The length of the CDR3 is 16 residues. The germline V gene has CDR1 SGHRS and CDR2 YFSETQ. V lost 0 bases to trimming and J lost 6 bases, with 16 bases between them. Written as DNA, the CDR3 is TGCGCCAGCAGCTTGGACCCAGGGGTTACGTTCAATGAGCAGTTCTTC. It is translated as CASSLDPGVTFNEQFF.

The chain recombines TRBV6-5 with TRBJ1-2; weak D call: TRBD1 (5 bases). The germline V and J ends were trimmed by 5 bases and 0 bases, with 13 bases remaining between them. The CDR3 runs to 15 residues. Germline assignment: CDR1 MNHEY and CDR2 SVGAGI. The CDR3: CASSATGLSNYGYTF. The CDR3 DNA reads as TGTGCCAGCAGTGCTACAGGCCTGTCTAACTATGGCTACACCTTC.

This clone showed up many times. This chain connects TRBV18 to TRBJ1-5; 9 bases are shared with TRBD1. Germline V gene data show CDR1 as KGHSH and CDR2 as LQKENI. The CDR3 runs to 14 residues. Trimming removed 4 bases from V and 4 bases from J; junction bases left unmatched: 2. The DNA of the CDR3 is TGTGCCAGCTCACGAGGGACAGGGAATCAGCCCCAGCATTTT. This sequence encodes CASSRGTGNQPQHF.

This rearrangement joins TRBV27 to TRBJ1-4, with D tentatively TRBD1 (6 bases). The CDR3 length is 14 residues. The germline V and J ends were trimmed by 5 bases and 7 bases, with 14 bases remaining between them. Germline lookup yields CDR1 MNHEY and CDR2 SMNVEV (reference sequence). The CDR3 DNA reads as TGTGCCAGCAGTGCGCAGGGGATAGGTGAAAAACTGTTTTTT. Amino acids: CASSAQGIGEKLFF.

This clone appeared many times. The rearrangement links TRBV5-1 to TRBJ1-2; D may be TRBD1 (5 bases). The CDR3 loop spans 16 amino acids. CDR1 and CDR2 (germline): SGHRS, YFSETQ. V was shortened by 0 bases and J by 3 bases, with 15 bases between the two germline ends. CDR3 sequence reads: CASSLGGTGSYYGYTF. As DNA, the CDR3 is TGCGCCAGCAGCTTGGGAGGGACGGGATCTTACTATGGCTACACCTTC.

The chain uses TRBV7-8 and TRBJ1-5; D ambiguous. Germline CDR1 is SGHVS and CDR2 is FQNEAQ. The CDR3 consists of 14 residues. Trimming took off 4 bases at V and 5 bases at J, with 12 bases between the two ends. The CDR3 DNA sequence: TGTGCCAGCAGCTGGTCCACCACGGATCAGCCCCAGCATTTT. It yields the protein CASSWSTTDQPQHF.

V gene TRBV6-5 combines with J gene TRBJ2-5; a weak D match, TRBD1 (5 bases). V was pared by 0 bases and J by 5 bases, with 16 bases between. The CDR3 extends over 16 amino acids. Germline V gene lookup returns CDR1 MNHEY and CDR2 SVGAGI. This chain's CDR3 is CASSYSKFAGRETQYF. CDR3 in DNA: TGTGCCAGCAGTTACTCGAAATTTGCAGGGCGGGAGACCCAGTACTTC.

The rearrangement links TRBV2 to TRBJ2-5; 9 nucleotides align to TRBD2. Germline V CDR1 and CDR2: SNHLY, FYNNEI. The CDR3 sequence is 17 residues long. V shed 8 bases, J shed 4 bases, and the junction held 17 bases outside the gene matches. The CDR3 protein is CASSFRGSGRKGETQYF. CDR3 DNA: TGTGCCAGCTCATTCCGGGGTAGCGGGAGAAAGGGAGAGACCCAGTACTTC.

The chain employs TRBV28 and TRBJ1-5, with a possible D match to TRBD1 (5 bases). This CDR3 has 13 amino acids. The V and J ends lost 8 bases and 4 bases respectively, with 12 bases between them. Germline V gives CDR1 MDHEN, CDR2 SYDVKM. The CDR3: CASAGPLNQPQHF. Written as DNA, the CDR3 is TGTGCCAGCGCGGGACCTCTAAATCAGCCCCAGCATTTT.

V usage is TRBV18 and J usage is TRBJ2-7; a possible D gene is TRBD1 (6 bases). V lost 3 bases to trimming and J lost 1 base, with 13 bases between them. Germline-derived CDR1 and CDR2 are KGHSH and LQKENI. The CDR3 runs 15 residues. CDR3 DNA: TGTGCCAGCTCACCCCAACAGGGTAGGTCCTACGAGCAGTACTTC. Its protein product is CASSPQQGRSYEQYF.

The CDR3 DNA reads as TGTGCCACCAGCACATACAATGAGCAGTTCTTC. It translates to CATSTYNEQFF. The V call is TRBV15, the J call TRBJ2-1; D unclear. V dropped 4 bases and J dropped 4 bases, with 2 bases sitting between them. Looked up from germline, CDR1 is LNHNV and CDR2 is YYDKDF (reference sequence). The CDR3 totals 11 residues.

The J gene is TRBJ2-1, the V gene TRBV5-1; perhaps D is TRBD1 or TRBD2 (5 bases each). Looked up from germline, CDR1 is SGHRS and CDR2 is YFSETQ. The CDR3 has 16 residues. V was shortened by 0 bases and J by 1 base, with 11 bases between the two germline ends. The CDR3 is CASSLGGIGSYNEQFF. For the CDR3, the DNA is TGCGCCAGCAGCTTGGGGGGGATCGGATCCTACAATGAGCAGTTCTTC. The complete variable domain, with remaining parts taken from reference TRBV5-1 and TRBJ2-1, reads KAGVTQTPRYLIKTRGQQVTLSCSPISGHRSVSWYQQTPGQGLQFLFEYFSETQRNKGNFPGRFSGRQFSNSRSEMNVSTLELGDSALYLCASSLGGIGSYNEQFFGPGTRLTVL.

For this clone: Just one base apart from a much larger clone, this may be a read error. Other nucleotide sequences from this sample produce the same CDR3. The chain has TRBV10-2 and TRBJ2-7; D gene unclear. CDR3 size: 12 residues. Per germline, CDR1 WSHSY and CDR2 SAAADI. The CDR3 sequence: CASSEPDREQYF. The CDR3 bases are TGCGCCAGCAGTGAGCCGGACCGCGAGCAATACTTC.

As DNA, the CDR3 is TGTGCAAGTCGCCCCAGTTATCTAGCGGGAGTACTGTACGAGCAGTACTTC. Protein: CASRPSYLAGVLYEQYF. The chain is built from TRBV12-2 and TRBJ2-7; TRBD2, the table's D call, was not compared with the DNA. TRBV12-2 constitutes a pseudogene. The length of the CDR3 is 17 residues.

The gene calls are TRBV9 and TRBJ2-5, with D possibly being TRBD1 (5 bases). Trimming took off 7 bases at V and 0 bases at J, with 10 bases between the two ends. The CDR3 has 13 amino acids. Germline-derived CDR1 and CDR2 are SGDLS and YYNGEE. CDR3 amino acids: CASGIRDQETQYF. For the CDR3, the DNA is TGTGCCAGCGGAATCAGGGACCAAGAGACCCAGTACTTC.

CDR3 loop: CASSFPGAAYEQYF. In DNA, the CDR3 is TGTGCCAGCAGTTTCCCGGGGGCGGCCTACGAGCAGTACTTC. The J gene is TRBJ2-7, the V gene TRBV28, with D possibly called TRBD1 or TRBD2 (6 bases each). From germline, CDR1 is MDHEN and CDR2 SYDVKM. Trimming removed 3 bases at V and 2 bases at J, with 11 bases between. The CDR3 extends over 14 amino acids.

This chain links TRBV15 with TRBJ2-2; D not certain. This CDR3 is built from 12 residues. Trimming stripped 4 bases from V and 8 bases from J, with 8 bases between. Germline V CDR1 and CDR2: LNHNV, YYDKDF (reference sequence). The CDR3 is CATSTVGGELFF. CDR3 coding DNA: TGTGCCACCAGCACCGTCGGGGGGGAGCTGTTTTTT.

This clone appeared a few times. The chain carries TRBV12-5 and TRBJ1-1; no reliable D call. The CDR3 runs 11 residues. CDR1 LGHNT and CDR2 FRNRAP come from the germline V gene. The V and J ends lost 1 base and 4 bases respectively, with 1 base between them. In nucleotides, the CDR3 is TGTGCTAGTGGTTTGGGCACTGAAGCTTTCTTT. Amino acids: CASGLGTEAFF.

This clone was counted a single time. The gene calls are TRBV4-3 and TRBJ2-7; D is unclear. Per the germline V gene, CDR1 is LGHNA and CDR2 is YSLEER. The CDR3 is made up of 14 amino acids. With 1 base removed from V and 0 bases from J, the gap between germline ends came to 7 bases. CDR3 region: CASSQGMHSYEQYF. The DNA of the CDR3 is TGCGCCAGCAGCCAAGGCATGCACTCCTACGAGCAGTACTTC.